What follows are 32 T cell receptor beta chains derived from one specimen sequenced in a study of blood T cell repertoires in COVID-19 (dated by TCRdb to the early 2020s). Libraries were built with the immunoSEQ multiplex PCR assay. TCRdb obtained this table from immuneACCESS and retained in-frame rearrangements with V and J assigned. These tables miss some clones; where compared with another copy, unresolved V genes account for less than half of the shortfall, and the remainder is unexplained. The sample table contains around 390,000 clones; only one count was recorded for around nine tenths of them. Approximately 9.3% of the sample is in the top ten clones. The sample consisted of PBMCs or T cells enriched from blood (not recorded which). These receptors were taken from a woman aged 50 to 60 who had recovered from COVID-19.

This chain links TRBV6-5 with TRBJ2-2, with a possible D match to TRBD1 (5 bases). Trimming took off 1 base at V and 6 bases at J, with 12 bases between the two ends. The CDR3 has 15 residues. Germline CDR1 is MNHEY and CDR2 is SVGAGI. CDR3 bases: TGTGCCAGCAGTTACTGGAATACAGGCGCCGGGGAGCTGTTTTTT. Protein product: CASSYWNTGAGELFF.

J is TRBJ1-2 and V is TRBV4-2, with 9 bases matching TRBD1. The CDR3 is 16 residues long. Germline lookup yields CDR1 LGHNA and CDR2 YNFKEQ. The J segment lost 6 bases and the V segment lost 0 bases, leaving 8 bases of the junction unmatched. This CDR3 reads CASSQDQIGTGHGYTF. CDR3 DNA: TGTGCCAGCAGCCAAGACCAGATAGGGACAGGGCATGGCTACACCTTC.

The chain combines TRBV19 with TRBJ1-2; D not resolved. V lost 9 bases and J 5 bases, leaving 19 bases between the germline ends. The CDR3 runs to 14 residues. Germline-derived CDR1 and CDR2 are LNHDA and SQIVND (reference sequence). CDR3 in DNA: TGTGCCAGCGGGAGGTCAAGCCTGGATTATGGCTACACCTTC. It codes for CASGRSSLDYGYTF.

The J gene is TRBJ2-7, the V gene TRBV14; tentatively, D is TRBD1 (5 bases). The germline V and J ends were trimmed by 1 base and 4 bases, with 11 bases remaining between them. CDR1 is SGHDN, CDR2 FVKESK, per germline. The CDR3 spans 14 residues. The CDR3 region has the DNA TGTGCCAGCAGCCAAGCCGCAGGGCGATACGAGCAGTACTTC. It is translated as CASSQAAGRYEQYF.

Here the CDR3 DNA reads TGTGCCAGCAGGGGGGACGGGGGGCTTAATTCACCCCTCCACTTT. It is translated as CASRGDGGLNSPLHF. The V gene is TRBV2, the J gene TRBJ1-6, with D maybe TRBD1 (6 bases). The CDR3 consists of 15 residues. Between the trimmed V and J ends, which lost 6 bases and 6 bases, there was a span of 15 bases. The germline V gene encodes CDR1 SNHLY and CDR2 FYNNEI.

The gene calls are TRBV6-5 and TRBJ1-1, with TRBD1 identical over 10 bases. With 5 bases clipped from V and 6 bases from J, the junction kept 9 bases outside the gene matches. This CDR3 spans 15 amino acids. Germline V CDR1 and CDR2: MNHEY, SVGAGI. CDR3 protein: CASSQTGGSIAEAFF. CDR3 nucleotide sequence: TGTGCCAGCAGTCAGACAGGGGGCAGTATCGCTGAAGCTTTCTTT.

The chain joins TRBV9 to TRBJ2-7, with D maybe TRBD1 (7 bases). CDR3 length equals 15 residues. Trimming left V 4 bases short and J 2 bases short, with 16 bases between. Germline V gene data show CDR1 as SGDLS and CDR2 as YYNGEE. This chain's CDR3 is CASSLTGDSTYEQYF. In DNA form, the CDR3 reads TGTGCCAGCAGCCTTACAGGGGACTCGACCTACGAGCAGTACTTC.

The genes are TRBV6-1 and TRBJ2-5, with 7 positions matching TRBD2. Losses at the gene ends were 1 base for V and 7 bases for J; bases not matched to a gene: 9. Germline CDR1 MNHNS, CDR2 SASEGT. This CDR3 has 15 residues. The CDR3 region has the DNA TGTGCCAGCAGTGAAGAAGTATGGACTAGGGGGACCCAGTACTTC. The encoded protein is CASSEEVWTRGTQYF.

This chain uses TRBV7-2 with TRBJ1-2, with TRBD1 matching over 7 bases. The V gene's germline CDR1 is SGHTA and CDR2 FQGNSA. The CDR3 is made up of 15 amino acids. After removal of 5 bases from V and 4 bases from J, the junction contained 10 bases not matched to a gene. The CDR3 protein is CASSPDRAVGYGYTF. CDR3 coding DNA: TGTGCCAGCAGCCCCGACAGGGCCGTTGGCTATGGCTACACCTTC.

V is TRBV18 and J is TRBJ1-2; D remains unclear. CDR1 is KGHSH, CDR2 LQKENI, per germline. This CDR3 has 12 residues. V lost 4 bases, J lost 6 bases, and 9 bases lay in between. The CDR3 DNA sequence: TGTGCCAGCTCACGGGCGGAGGATGGCTACACCTTC. Translated: CASSRAEDGYTF. Based on the CDR3 plus reference TRBV18 and TRBJ1-2, the full variable domain is NAGVMQNPRHLVRRRGQEARLRCSPMKGHSHVYWYRQLPEEGLKFMVYLQKENIIDESGMPKERFSAEFPKEGPSILRIQQVVRGDSAAYFCASSRAEDGYTFGSGTRLTVV.

The gene calls are TRBV18 and TRBJ1-2; TRBD1 matches 8 bases. Trimming took 2 bases from V and 0 from J; bases not matched to a gene: 8. The CDR3 consists of 17 residues. Germline V gene lookup returns CDR1 KGHSH and CDR2 LQKENI. This CDR3 is CASSPTSGTGSNYGYTF. The CDR3, as DNA: TGTGCCAGCTCACCAACCTCCGGGACAGGTTCTAACTATGGCTACACCTTC.

The V and J genes are TRBV3-1 (or the pseudogene TRBV3-2) and TRBJ2-1; maybe TRBD1 (5 bases). Germline CDR1 is LGHDT and CDR2 is YNNKEL (reference sequence). The CDR3 spans 13 residues. The V end lost 0 bases, the J end lost 14 bases, and 14 bases lay between the germline ends. The CDR3 DNA is TGTGCCAGCAGCCAAGAGGATACAGGATTTAAGTTCTTC. This translates into CASSQEDTGFKFF.

Only one count was recorded for this clone. The chain uses TRBV7-2 and TRBJ2-3; possibly TRBD2 for D (6 bases). V was trimmed by 4 bases and J by 2 bases, leaving 19 bases between them. Germline V lookup: CDR1 SGHTA, CDR2 FQGNSA. CDR3 length: 17 amino acids. In DNA form, the CDR3 reads TGTGCCAGCAGCTCCGGGGGAGCGCGCACCTACACAGATACGCAGTATTTT. This encodes CASSSGGARTYTDTQYF. Combining the CDR3 with reference TRBV7-2 and TRBJ2-3 gives the whole variable domain GAGVSQSPSNKVTEKGKDVELRCDPISGHTALYWYRQSLGQGLEFLIYFQGNSAPDKSGLPSDRFSAERTGGSVSTLTIQRTQQEDSAVYLCASSSGGARTYTDTQYFGPGTRLTVL.

This clone showed up just once. The chain employs TRBV12-3 or TRBV12-4 and TRBJ1-2; unclear D gene. V lost 7 bases and J lost 3, with 12 bases in between. The CDR3 loop spans 13 amino acids. The CDR3 DNA sequence: TGTGCCAGCATGGTGGGCCCCGACTATGGCTACACCTTC. Its translation: CASMVGPDYGYTF.

This rearrangement joins TRBV9 to TRBJ1-6, with no clear D. CDR3 length: 14 amino acids. Trimming pared 0 bases from V and 5 bases from J, leaving 6 bases between. Germline-derived CDR1 and CDR2 are SGDLS and YYNGEE. The CDR3 reads CASSVDGDNSPLHF. CDR3 coding DNA: TGTGCCAGCAGCGTAGACGGTGATAATTCACCCCTCCACTTT.

This chain uses TRBV19 with TRBJ1-1, with 8 bases lining up with TRBD1. CDR1 and CDR2 from the germline V gene are LNHDA and SQIVND (reference sequence). V lost 6 bases to trimming and J lost 5 bases; unmatched junction nucleotides: 8. The CDR3 has 14 residues. The CDR3 DNA reads as TGTGCCAGTAGATGGGACAGGTGGGCAACTGAAGCTTTCTTT. The encoded protein is CASRWDRWATEAFF.

V and J are TRBV10-3 and TRBJ2-3, with D possibly being TRBD2 (6 bases). This CDR3 spans 15 amino acids. Germline CDR1 is ENHRY and CDR2 is SYGVKD. V lost 5 bases, J lost 2 bases, and 14 bases lay in between. As DNA, the CDR3 is TGTGCCATCAGTCCAGTTGGAGGGGACACAGATACGCAGTATTTT. This translates into CAISPVGGDTDTQYF.

V usage is TRBV5-8 and J usage is TRBJ2-1, with TRBD1 matching 7 bases. CDR1 and CDR2 (germline): SGHTS, YDEGEE. The CDR3 spans 19 residues. Trimming at V came to 6 bases and at J to 2 bases, leaving 20 bases not matched to a gene. The CDR3 loop is CASNHGQATFDIPYNEQFF. The CDR3 coding sequence is TGTGCCAGCAACCATGGACAGGCTACATTCGACATTCCCTACAATGAGCAGTTCTTC. The full variable domain, rest sourced from reference TRBV5-8 and TRBJ2-1, is EAGVTQSPTHLIKTRGQQATLRCSPISGHTSVYWYQQALGLGLQFLLWYDEGEERNRGNFPPRFSGRQFPNYSSELNVNALELEDSALYLCASNHGQATFDIPYNEQFFGPGTRLTVL.

V is TRBV2 and J is TRBJ2-5, with D tentatively TRBD2 (5 bases). CDR1 and CDR2 (germline): SNHLY, FYNNEI. Trimming pared 7 bases from V and 5 bases from J, leaving 20 bases between. The CDR3 is 15 amino acids. CDR3 amino acids: CASKLDGNRRETQYF. In DNA, the CDR3 is TGTGCCAGCAAGCTAGACGGAAACCGGAGGGAGACCCAGTACTTC. Full variable domain (rest looked up from reference TRBV2 and TRBJ2-5): EPEVTQTPSHQVTQMGQEVILRCVPISNHLYFYWYRQILGQKVEFLVSFYNNEISEKSEIFDDQFSVERPDGSNFTLKIRSTKLEDSAMYFCASKLDGNRRETQYFGPGTRLLVL.

The CDR3 region has the DNA TGTGCCAGCAGCGCCGGACAGGGTCTTAAGTTCTACGAGCAGTACTTC. Its translation is CASSAGQGLKFYEQYF. The rearrangement joins TRBV9 to TRBJ2-7, with TRBD1 identical over 8 bases. With 3 bases clipped from V and 3 bases from J, the junction kept 11 bases outside the gene matches. CDR3 length: 16 residues. Germline V gene data show CDR1 as SGDLS and CDR2 as YYNGEE.

This clone showed up just once. This chain links TRBV5-8 with TRBJ1-6; D remains unclear. CDR1 and CDR2 (germline): SGHTS, YDEGEE. This CDR3 spans 14 amino acids. The germline V and J ends were trimmed by 3 bases and 10 bases, with 14 bases remaining between them. The CDR3 reads CASSSGFETSPLHF. The CDR3 region has the DNA TGTGCCAGCAGCTCCGGGTTTGAGACGTCACCCCTCCACTTT.

This chain uses TRBV15 with TRBJ1-2; 7 bases are a match to TRBD1. V shed 2 bases and J 10 bases; nucleotides not matched to a gene: 19. This CDR3 region has 17 residues. Germline V gives CDR1 LNHNV, CDR2 YYDKDF (reference sequence). For the CDR3, the DNA is TGTGCCACCAGCAGATACCCCCCCACCGGGACAGAGCAGTACTACACCTTC. It yields the protein CATSRYPPTGTEQYYTF.

This clone came up a few times. The chain combines TRBV18 with TRBJ1-1; D gene uncertain. The germline CDR1 and CDR2 sequences are KGHSH and LQKENI. This CDR3 spans 14 amino acids. The V and J ends lost 8 bases and 6 bases respectively, with 19 bases between them. The CDR3 loop reads CASVPGVESPEAFF. The CDR3 coding sequence is TGTGCCAGCGTACCCGGAGTGGAGAGCCCTGAAGCTTTCTTT.

With respect to this clone: At the DNA level, this CDR3 is encoded by other sequences in the same sample as well. This chain joins TRBV6-1 and TRBJ1-1, with D tentatively TRBD1 (5 bases). CDR3 length equals 12 residues. Per the germline V gene, CDR1 is MNHNS and CDR2 is SASEGT. Deletions cut 2 bases from V and 5 bases from J, with 6 bases between. The CDR3 DNA is TGTGCCAGCAGTGAAAGGGGTACTGAAGCTTTCTTT. This sequence encodes CASSERGTEAFF.

Regarding this clone: Other DNA variants within this sample encode the same CDR3. The rearrangement links TRBV5-5 to TRBJ1-1; D is undetermined. In germline, CDR1 is SGHKS, CDR2 YYEKEE (reference sequence). The V end was cut by 1 base, the J end by 1 base, with 5 bases between. CDR3 length: 13 amino acids. The CDR3 sequence is CASSLTANTEAFF. The CDR3 DNA reads as TGTGCCAGCAGCTTGACAGCGAACACTGAAGCTTTCTTT.

The chain uses TRBV4-1 and TRBJ2-7, with 7 positions matching TRBD2. CDR1 is MGHRA, CDR2 YSYEKL, per germline. The CDR3 spans 18 residues. Trimming cost V 2 bases and J 2 bases; bases outside gene matches: 15. CDR3 protein: CASSQNPSGGTIAYEQYF. CDR3 coding DNA: TGCGCCAGCAGCCAAAACCCCTCGGGGGGAACGATAGCCTACGAGCAGTACTTC.

This clone came up a few times. V and J are TRBV13 and TRBJ2-3; no definite D call. This CDR3 spans 16 amino acids. V was trimmed by 5 bases and J by 0 bases, leaving 15 bases between them. CDR1 and CDR2 (germline): PRHDT, FYEKMQ (reference sequence). CDR3 residues: CASSPTRASSTDTQYF. CDR3 in DNA: TGTGCCAGCAGCCCAACGCGAGCTTCCAGCACAGATACGCAGTATTTT.

This chain uses TRBV7-2 with TRBJ2-3, with no clear D. V was shortened by 5 bases and J by 14 bases, with 29 bases between the two germline ends. Germline loops: CDR1 SGHTA, CDR2 FQGNSA. The CDR3 spans 16 residues. DNA of the CDR3: TGTGCCAGCAGCCCAGAAGGCGGCCTCGAGCTAGAACTACTGTATTTT. This codes for CASSPEGGLELELLYF.

The chain carries TRBV5-5 and TRBJ2-3, with D possibly matching TRBD2 (6 bases). Germline V gene lookup returns CDR1 SGHKS and CDR2 YYEKEE (reference sequence). The CDR3 is made up of 14 amino acids. Trimming left V 10 bases short and J 6 bases short, with 21 bases between. The DNA of the CDR3 is TGTGCCTCCTCCGGGGGATTATGGTCCGATACGCAGTATTTT. Its translation is CASSGGLWSDTQYF.

The chain employs TRBV29-1 and TRBJ1-1; a possible D gene is TRBD1 (6 bases). The V gene's germline CDR1 is SQVTM and CDR2 ANQGSEA. The CDR3 extends over 13 amino acids. V lost 5 bases, J lost 0 bases, and 10 bases lay in between. Here the CDR3 DNA reads TGCAGCGTTCACAGGGATTTGAACACTGAAGCTTTCTTT. It translates to CSVHRDLNTEAFF.

The CDR3 loop reads CASSLGTPGGFF. Here the CDR3 DNA reads TGTGCCAGCAGCCTCGGGACACCCGGCGGGTTCTTT. The rearrangement links TRBV12-3 or TRBV12-4 to TRBJ1-1, with a weak D call TRBD1 (6 bases). Deletions cut 6 bases from V and 14 bases from J, with 19 bases between. This CDR3 is built from 12 residues.

The rearrangement links TRBV2 to TRBJ1-5, with D possibly matching TRBD1 (6 bases). Germline CDR1 reads SNHLY; CDR2 reads FYNNEI. This CDR3 is built from 18 residues. With 3 bases removed from V and 0 bases from J, the gap between germline ends came to 18 bases. The CDR3 loop is CASSERGTLWDSNQPQHF. In DNA form, the CDR3 reads TGTGCCAGCAGTGAGAGAGGGACATTGTGGGATAGCAATCAGCCCCAGCATTTT.